This paragraph covers one T cell receptor beta chain sequence. Its antigen is unknown. This CDR3 is 15 amino acids long. Germline V gives CDR1 SGHTA, CDR2 FQGNSA. V gave up 1 base and J gave up 5 bases, with 12 bases separating them. Primers for the PCR totalled 60 Vbeta and 13 Jbeta. Assay used: immunoSEQ multiplex PCR; TCRdb lists only in-frame clones, some missing. The repertoire consists of some 120,000 clones, with 73% occurring once and the leading ten covering approximately 2.1%. This sample is part of a study of cytomegalovirus exposure and HLA in healthy donors. Study as a whole: Earlier sequencing of 150 million to 200 million T cells yielded approximately 100 million unique TCR beta sequences.

Notes on the study in general: Accurate HLA-A and HLA-B prediction from TCR beta sequences was reported for most subjects. An analysis done earlier found most TCR beta V segments productive about 87% or about 30% of the time.

V usage is TRBV7-2 and J usage is TRBJ2-1, with D unresolved. The sequencing sample was made of PBMCs. The TCR comes from a woman aged 40 to 50 in good health and CMV-seropositive. The CDR3: CASSLVGQINNEQFF. CDR3 in DNA: TGTGCCAGCAGCTTAGTTGGGCAGATTAACAATGAGCAGTTCTTC.